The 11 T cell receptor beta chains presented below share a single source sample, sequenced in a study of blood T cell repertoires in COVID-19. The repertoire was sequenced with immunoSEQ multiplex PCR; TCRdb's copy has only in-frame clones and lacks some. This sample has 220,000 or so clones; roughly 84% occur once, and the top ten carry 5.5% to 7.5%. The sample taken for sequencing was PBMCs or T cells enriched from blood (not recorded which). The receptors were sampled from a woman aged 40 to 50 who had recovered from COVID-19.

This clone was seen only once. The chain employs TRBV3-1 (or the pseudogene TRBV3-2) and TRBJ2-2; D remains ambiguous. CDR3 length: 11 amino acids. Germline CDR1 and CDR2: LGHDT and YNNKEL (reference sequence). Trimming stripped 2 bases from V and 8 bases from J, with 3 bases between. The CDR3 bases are TGTGCCAGCAGCCAACCGGGGGAGCTGTTTTTT. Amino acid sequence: CASSQPGELFF.

The CDR3 DNA sequence: TGTGCCAGCCGACTTCAGGGGAGCTACGAGCAGTACTTC. Protein: CASRLQGSYEQYF. The chain joins TRBV3-1 (or the pseudogene TRBV3-2) to TRBJ2-7; D is possibly TRBD1 (6 bases). V dropped 8 bases and J dropped 3 bases, with 14 bases sitting between them. In germline, CDR1 is LGHDT, CDR2 YNNKEL (reference sequence). The CDR3 totals 13 residues.

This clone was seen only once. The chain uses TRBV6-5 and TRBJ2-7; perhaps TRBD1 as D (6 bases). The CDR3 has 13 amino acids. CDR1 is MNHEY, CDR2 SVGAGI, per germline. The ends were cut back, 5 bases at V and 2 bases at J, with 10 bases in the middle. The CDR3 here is CASSHGQTYEQYV. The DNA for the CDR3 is TGTGCCAGCAGTCACGGACAGACCTACGAGCAGTACGTC.

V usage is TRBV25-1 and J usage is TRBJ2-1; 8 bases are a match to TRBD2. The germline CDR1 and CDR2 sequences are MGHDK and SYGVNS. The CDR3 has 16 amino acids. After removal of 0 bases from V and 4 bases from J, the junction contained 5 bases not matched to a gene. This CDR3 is CASSEYWLAGYNEQFF. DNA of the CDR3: TGTGCCAGCAGTGAATATTGGCTAGCGGGTTACAATGAGCAGTTCTTC.

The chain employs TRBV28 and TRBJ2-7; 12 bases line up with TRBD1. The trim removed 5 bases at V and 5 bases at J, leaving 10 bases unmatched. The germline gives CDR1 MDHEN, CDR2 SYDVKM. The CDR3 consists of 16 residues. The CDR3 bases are TGTGCCAGCAGTCCGGTGGGACAGGGGGCGAGGAACGAGCAGTACTTC. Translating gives CASSPVGQGARNEQYF.

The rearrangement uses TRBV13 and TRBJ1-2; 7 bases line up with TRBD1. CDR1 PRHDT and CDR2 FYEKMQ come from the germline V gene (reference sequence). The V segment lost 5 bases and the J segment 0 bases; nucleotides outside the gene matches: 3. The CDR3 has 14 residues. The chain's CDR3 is CASSADRTNYGYTF. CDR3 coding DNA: TGTGCCAGCAGCGCGGACAGGACTAACTATGGCTACACCTTC.

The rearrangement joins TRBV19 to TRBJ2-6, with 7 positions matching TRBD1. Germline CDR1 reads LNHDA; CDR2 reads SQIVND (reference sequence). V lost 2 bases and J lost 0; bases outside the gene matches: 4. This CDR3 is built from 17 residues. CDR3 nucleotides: TGTGCCAGTAGTATAATGGGACAGAACTCTGGGGCCAACGTCCTGACTTTC. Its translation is CASSIMGQNSGANVLTF. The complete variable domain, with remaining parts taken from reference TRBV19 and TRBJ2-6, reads DGGITQSPKYLFRKEGQNVTLSCEQNLNHDAMYWYRQDPGQGLRLIYYSQIVNDFQKGDIAEGYSVSREKKESFPLTVTSAQKNPTAFYLCASSIMGQNSGANVLTFGAGSRLTVL.

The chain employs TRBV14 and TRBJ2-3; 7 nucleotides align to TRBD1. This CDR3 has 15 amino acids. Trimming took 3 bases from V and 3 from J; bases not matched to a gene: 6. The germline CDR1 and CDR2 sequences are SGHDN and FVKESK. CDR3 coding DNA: TGTGCCAGCAGCCAGACAGGGCACCGGACAGATACGCAGTATTTT. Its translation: CASSQTGHRTDTQYF.

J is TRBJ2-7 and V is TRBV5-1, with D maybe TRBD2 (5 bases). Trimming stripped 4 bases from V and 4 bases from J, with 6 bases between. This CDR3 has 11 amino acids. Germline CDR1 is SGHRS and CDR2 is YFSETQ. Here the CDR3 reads CASSEGYEQYF. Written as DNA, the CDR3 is TGCGCCAGCAGCGAGGGTTACGAGCAGTACTTC. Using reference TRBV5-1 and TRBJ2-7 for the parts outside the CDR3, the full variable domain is KAGVTQTPRYLIKTRGQQVTLSCSPISGHRSVSWYQQTPGQGLQFLFEYFSETQRNKGNFPGRFSGRQFSNSRSEMNVSTLELGDSALYLCASSEGYEQYFGPGTRLTVT.

The CDR3 loop is CASSWGGGVNTEAFF. In DNA form, the CDR3 reads TGCGCCAGCAGCTGGGGCGGGGGTGTGAACACTGAAGCTTTCTTT. V is TRBV5-1 and J is TRBJ1-1; weak D call: TRBD1 (5 bases). This CDR3 is built from 15 residues. Germline lookup yields CDR1 SGHRS and CDR2 YFSETQ. The ends were cut back, 3 bases at V and 0 bases at J, with 12 bases in the middle.

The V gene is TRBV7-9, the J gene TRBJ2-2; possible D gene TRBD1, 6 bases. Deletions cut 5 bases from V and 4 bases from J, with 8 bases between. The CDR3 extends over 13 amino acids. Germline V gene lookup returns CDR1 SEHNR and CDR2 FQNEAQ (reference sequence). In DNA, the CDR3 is TGTGCCAGCAGCCCGGACAGCACCGGGGAGCTGTTTTTT. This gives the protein CASSPDSTGELFF.